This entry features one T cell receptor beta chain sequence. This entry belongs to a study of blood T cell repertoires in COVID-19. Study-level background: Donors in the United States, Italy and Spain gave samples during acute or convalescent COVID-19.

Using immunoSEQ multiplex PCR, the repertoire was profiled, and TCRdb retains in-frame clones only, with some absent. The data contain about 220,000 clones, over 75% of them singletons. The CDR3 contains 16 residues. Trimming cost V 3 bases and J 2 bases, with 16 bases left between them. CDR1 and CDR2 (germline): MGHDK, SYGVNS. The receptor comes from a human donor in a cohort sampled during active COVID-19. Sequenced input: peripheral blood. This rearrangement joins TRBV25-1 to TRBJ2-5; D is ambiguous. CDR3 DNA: TGTGCCAGCAGTGACCAAGAGTCACCGAGGCAAGAGACCCAGTACTTC. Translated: CASSDQESPRQETQYF.